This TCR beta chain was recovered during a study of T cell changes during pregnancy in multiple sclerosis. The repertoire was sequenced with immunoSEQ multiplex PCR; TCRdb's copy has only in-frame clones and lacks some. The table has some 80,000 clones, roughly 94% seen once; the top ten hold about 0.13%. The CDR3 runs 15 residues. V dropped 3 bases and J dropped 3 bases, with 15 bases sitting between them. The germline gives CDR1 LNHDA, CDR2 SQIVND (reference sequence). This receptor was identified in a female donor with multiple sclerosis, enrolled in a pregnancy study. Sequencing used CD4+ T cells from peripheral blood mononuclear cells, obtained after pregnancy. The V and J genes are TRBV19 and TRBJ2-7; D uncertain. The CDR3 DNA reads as TGTGCCAGTAGTATGGCGCAGGCGTCGATCTACGAGCAGTACTTC. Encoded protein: CASSMAQASIYEQYF.